This T cell receptor beta chain was sequenced during a study of T cell changes during pregnancy in multiple sclerosis. CDR3 length: 14 residues. Germline V CDR1 and CDR2: MNHEY, SMNVEV (reference sequence). V was clipped by 9 bases and J by 7 bases; unmatched bases: 11. Sequencing used immunoSEQ multiplex PCR; TCRdb keeps in-frame clones, though not all of them. The sample yields about 79,000 clones, just under 95% seen once. The material sequenced was peripheral blood, taken in the second trimester of pregnancy. This chain uses TRBV27 with TRBJ1-2; 10 bases agree with TRBD1. This sequence was found in a female donor in good health, enrolled as a control in a pregnancy study. The CDR3 region is CASSGTGVGGGYTF. As DNA, the CDR3 is TGTGCCAGTTCCGGGACAGGGGTCGGTGGTGGCTACACCTTC.